A selection of T cell receptor beta chains follows, all from one sample in a study of T cell responses to AZD1222 COVID-19 vaccine. Profiling relied on immunoSEQ multiplex PCR, and the TCRdb table lists in-frame clones only, not all of them. This table has some 140,000 clones, more than 80% appearing once. Sequenced here: peripheral blood, sampled on day 0 of AZD1222 vaccination. These receptors were obtained from an adult in good health. Each CDR3 is given with its conserved first and last residue. Fields, in order: clone size, V gene, J gene, D gene, CDR3 DNA, CDR3 protein. The D gene is left open where the match is weak. For some rows the clone size is stated as once, few or many, or as a class when expanded; others skip it.

clone_size: few; v_call: TRBV6-5; j_call: TRBJ1-3; d_call: .; cdr3_nt: TGTGCCAGCAGTTACTCCCCAGATATAGTAAACACCATATATTTT; cdr3_aa: CASSYSPDIVNTIYF
clone_size: .; v_call: TRBV30; j_call: TRBJ2-1; d_call: TRBD1; cdr3_nt: TGTGCCTGGAGCCTACAGGGGGCGGGTGAGCAGTTCTTC; cdr3_aa: CAWSLQGAGEQFF
clone_size: .; v_call: TRBV18; j_call: TRBJ1-1; d_call: TRBD1; cdr3_nt: TGTGCCAGCTCTCCGACAGGGGTGTCGACTGAAGCTTTCTTT; cdr3_aa: CASSPTGVSTEAFF
clone_size: few; v_call: TRBV30; j_call: TRBJ1-5; d_call: .; cdr3_nt: TGTAGAGGGGACAATCAGCCCCAGCATTTT; cdr3_aa: CRGDNQPQHF
clone_size: many; v_call: TRBV3-1/TRBV3-2; j_call: TRBJ2-2; d_call: .; cdr3_nt: TGTGCCAGCAGCCAGAACCATGGGACCGGGGAGCTGTTTTTT; cdr3_aa: CASSQNHGTGELFF
clone_size: once; v_call: TRBV28; j_call: TRBJ1-2; d_call: .; cdr3_nt: TGTGCCAGCAGTCCGAGGATCCTGCTAGGGAATGGCTACACCTTC; cdr3_aa: CASSPRILLGNGYTF
clone_size: .; v_call: TRBV28; j_call: TRBJ2-7; d_call: .; cdr3_nt: TGTGCCAGCAGCCTTAGAGGGGGCGAGCAGTACTTC; cdr3_aa: CASSLRGGEQYF
clone_size: .; v_call: TRBV7-8; j_call: TRBJ2-2; d_call: .; cdr3_nt: TGTGCCAGCAGCTTTTTGAACACCGGGGAGCTGTTTTTT; cdr3_aa: CASSFLNTGELFF
clone_size: .; v_call: TRBV6-5; j_call: TRBJ1-4; d_call: .; cdr3_nt: TGTGCCAGCAGTTATGGGTTATATGAAAAACTGTTTTTT; cdr3_aa: CASSYGLYEKLFF
clone_size: .; v_call: TRBV7-6; j_call: TRBJ1-4; d_call: .; cdr3_nt: TGTGCCAGCAGCGCTCTAGGTGCAACTAATGAAAAACTGTTTTTT; cdr3_aa: CASSALGATNEKLFF